The 8 T cell receptor beta chains below come from one sample, sequenced in a study of OX40 agonist ivuxolimab in advanced cancers. The receptor library was made with the immunoSEQ multiplex PCR assay. Not all clones reach the TCRdb copy of this immuneACCESS table, which keeps in-frame sequences only. Checked studies attribute under half of the gap to unresolved V genes and leave the rest unexplained. This sample gives 84,000 or so clones in total; about 90% of them show up just once. Of the sample, approximately 0.41% falls within the top ten clones. Sequencing was performed on CD4+ or CD8+ T cells sorted from blood, taken in a trial of the OX40 agonist ivuxolimab. These TCRs come from an adult with an advanced solid tumor such as melanoma, head and neck, liver or kidney cancer.

This clone was observed a single time. This sequence joins TRBV7-7 and TRBJ1-1, with D hard to call. Trimming left V 3 bases short and J 4 bases short, with 9 bases between. CDR3 size: 13 residues. CDR1 is SSHAT and CDR2 is FNYEAQ in the germline V gene (reference sequence). CDR3 in amino acids: CASSFAVTTEAFF. In DNA, the CDR3 is TGTGCCAGCAGCTTCGCTGTCACCACTGAAGCTTTCTTT.

This chain links TRBV28 with TRBJ1-5; maybe TRBD1 (5 bases). Trimming left V 7 bases short and J 3 bases short, with 13 bases between. This CDR3 has 14 amino acids. Germline V gene sequence: CDR1 MDHEN, CDR2 SYDVKM. CDR3 in DNA: TGTGCCAGCACCTCCGGGGGTTTCAATCAGCCCCAGCATTTT. It yields the protein CASTSGGFNQPQHF.

V gene TRBV28 combines with J gene TRBJ1-1; the D is unclear. Trimming removed 3 bases at V and 9 bases at J, with 8 bases between. The CDR3 is 11 amino acids. Germline assignment: CDR1 MDHEN and CDR2 SYDVKM. The CDR3 spells CASSLVGQAFF. CDR3 coding DNA: TGTGCCAGCAGTTTGGTCGGGCAAGCTTTCTTT. Combining the CDR3 with reference TRBV28 and TRBJ1-1 gives the whole variable domain DVKVTQSSRYLVKRTGEKVFLECVQDMDHENMFWYRQDPGLGLRLIYFSYDVKMKEKGDIPEGYSVSREKKERFSLILESASTNQTSMYLCASSLVGQAFFGQGTRLTVV.

V and J are TRBV11-3 and TRBJ2-5; no firm D call. Germline lookup yields CDR1 SGHNT and CDR2 YENEEA. The CDR3 sequence is 14 residues long. Trimming stripped 1 base from V and 4 bases from J, with 10 bases between. CDR3 sequence (DNA): TGTGCCAGCAGCTTAGGGCGCCGTGGAGAGACCCAGTACTTC. It specifies CASSLGRRGETQYF.

This clone came up once. The chain couples TRBV10-3 to TRBJ2-7; no definite D call. The CDR3 spans 13 residues. Looked up from germline, CDR1 is ENHRY and CDR2 is SYGVKD. The ends were cut back, 3 bases at V and 6 bases at J, with 12 bases in the middle. The CDR3 loop reads CAISDSRLGEQYF. As DNA, the CDR3 is TGTGCCATCAGTGATTCCCGTCTGGGCGAGCAGTACTTC.

The chain has TRBV30 and TRBJ2-2; D is undetermined. Deletions cut 1 base from V and 5 bases from J, with 8 bases between. Germline V gene lookup returns CDR1 GTSNPN and CDR2 SVGIG (reference sequence). CDR3 length: 13 amino acids. The CDR3 DNA is TGTGCCTGGAGTGCCGTACAGACCGGGGAGCTGTTTTTT. Its protein product is CAWSAVQTGELFF.

The chain employs TRBV4-2 and TRBJ1-4, with 8 bases identical to TRBD1. With V trimmed by 5 bases and J by 6 bases, 5 bases remained unmatched. The CDR3 runs 14 residues. Germline V gene data show CDR1 as LGHNA and CDR2 as YNFKEQ. CDR3 region: CASSSQGEDEKLFF. The CDR3, as DNA: TGTGCCAGCAGCTCACAGGGGGAGGATGAAAAACTGTTTTTT.

This clone was picked up a small number of times. The V gene is TRBV19, the J gene TRBJ1-1, with a possible D match to TRBD1 (5 bases). The CDR3 consists of 15 residues. Germline V gene lookup returns CDR1 LNHDA and CDR2 SQIVND (reference sequence). The V and J ends lost 3 bases and 1 base respectively, with 12 bases between them. CDR3 in amino acids: CASSMTPQGNTEAFF. CDR3 nucleotide sequence: TGTGCCAGTAGTATGACACCTCAGGGGAACACTGAAGCTTTCTTT.